Listed here are 29 T cell receptor beta chains from one sample, sequenced in a study of cytomegalovirus exposure and HLA in healthy donors. The PCR used 60 Vbeta and 13 Jbeta primers. Sequencing used immunoSEQ multiplex PCR; TCRdb keeps in-frame clones, though not all of them. There are some 150,000 clones in the sample; around 80% occur only once, and roughly 1.8% lies in the top ten. The sample consisted of PBMCs. Every receptor here comes from a female donor in good health and CMV-seropositive.

The chain has TRBV14 and TRBJ1-2; D possibly corresponds to TRBD1 (5 bases). The length of the CDR3 is 13 residues. The germline V gene encodes CDR1 SGHDN and CDR2 FVKESK. V lost 2 bases and J lost 7, with 11 bases in between. CDR3 in amino acids: CASSQQGLFGYTF. CDR3 DNA: TGTGCCAGCAGCCAACAGGGATTATTTGGCTACACCTTC.

The rearrangement joins TRBV2 to TRBJ1-1, with D unclear. CDR3 length: 11 residues. Germline V CDR1 and CDR2: SNHLY, FYNNEI. Trimming left V 4 bases short and J 5 bases short, with 5 bases between. The CDR3 reads CASSAATEAFF. CDR3 DNA: TGTGCCAGCAGTGCCGCGACTGAAGCTTTCTTT.

This sequence joins TRBV19 and TRBJ2-1, with D perhaps TRBD2 (6 bases). Looked up from germline, CDR1 is LNHDA and CDR2 is SQIVND (reference sequence). The V and J ends lost 5 bases and 0 bases respectively, with 14 bases between them. The CDR3 contains 16 residues. This CDR3 reads CASSEQRASSYNEQFF. DNA of the CDR3: TGTGCCAGTAGTGAGCAGCGGGCTAGCTCCTACAATGAGCAGTTCTTC. The entire variable domain, with the rest obtained from reference TRBV19 and TRBJ2-1, is as follows: DGGITQSPKYLFRKEGQNVTLSCEQNLNHDAMYWYRQDPGQGLRLIYYSQIVNDFQKGDIAEGYSVSREKKESFPLTVTSAQKNPTAFYLCASSEQRASSYNEQFFGPGTRLTVL.

This clone showed up just once. J is TRBJ1-2 and V is TRBV27; 8 bases fit TRBD1. The CDR3 loop spans 16 amino acids. Germline CDR1 MNHEY, CDR2 SMNVEV (reference sequence). J gave up 8 bases and V 3 bases, and 14 bases lay outside the gene matches. The CDR3 coding sequence is TGTGCCAGCAGTTTTTCCCATCCAGGGGGCTCCATGGGCTACACCTTC. This gives the protein CASSFSHPGGSMGYTF.

This clone has just one count. The genes are TRBV5-6 and TRBJ1-3, with no clear D. From germline, CDR1 is SGHDT and CDR2 YYEEEE. The CDR3 runs 16 residues. V gave up 2 bases and J gave up 0 bases, with 12 bases separating them. Here the CDR3 reads CASSFSAGTSGNTIYF. CDR3 sequence (DNA): TGTGCCAGCAGCTTTTCGGCAGGAACCTCTGGAAACACCATATATTTT.

This chain joins TRBV30 and TRBJ2-7, with 9 bases aligning to TRBD2. Germline CDR1 reads GTSNPN; CDR2 reads SVGIG (reference sequence). The CDR3 is made up of 14 amino acids. J was trimmed by 4 bases and V by 2 bases; bases with no gene match: 6. In DNA, the CDR3 is TGTGCCTGGAGTAGGGCAGCGGGAGGATACGAGCAGTACTTC. This gives the protein CAWSRAAGGYEQYF.

This clone showed up just a few times. The J gene is TRBJ2-1, the V gene TRBV12-5; 8 bases map to TRBD2. This CDR3 comprises 14 residues. V lost 5 bases to trimming and J lost 5 bases; unmatched junction nucleotides: 5. The germline gives CDR1 LGHNT, CDR2 FRNRAP. The CDR3 here is CASGLAGVHNEQFF. CDR3 nucleotide sequence: TGTGCTAGTGGTCTAGCGGGCGTCCACAATGAGCAGTTCTTC.

This clone was detected only a few times. V gene TRBV18 combines with J gene TRBJ1-2; 9 bases map to TRBD1. The CDR3 runs to 14 residues. V trimming: 2 bases; J trimming: 4 bases; junction bases outside the gene matches: 2. Germline V gives CDR1 KGHSH, CDR2 LQKENI. Here the CDR3 DNA reads TGTGCCAGCTCACCAAGACAGGGGGTCTATGGCTACACCTTC. Encoded protein: CASSPRQGVYGYTF.

The rearrangement links TRBV5-4 to TRBJ2-2, with no clear D. V was pared by 1 base and J by 3 bases, with 10 bases between. Germline CDR1 SGHNT, CDR2 YYREEE (reference sequence). CDR3 size: 15 residues. CDR3 nucleotide sequence: TGTGCCAGCAGCTTGTGGCTAGAGGACACCGGGGAGCTGTTTTTT. Amino acids: CASSLWLEDTGELFF.

This sequence joins TRBV14 and TRBJ1-2; TRBD1 aligns across 9 bases. V lost 1 base to trimming and J lost 1 base; unmatched junction nucleotides: 13. The V gene's germline CDR1 is SGHDN and CDR2 FVKESK. The CDR3 has 19 residues. CDR3 DNA: TGTGCCAGCAGCCAAGGCTTTTGGGGTCGGGACAGGGATAACTATGGCTACACCTTC. This encodes CASSQGFWGRDRDNYGYTF.

The chain links TRBV28 to TRBJ1-2; D not certain. Per germline, CDR1 MDHEN and CDR2 SYDVKM. With 10 bases removed from V and 6 bases from J, the gap between germline ends came to 3 bases. The length of the CDR3 is 8 residues. DNA of the CDR3: TGTGCCACCAATGGCTACACCTTC. This gives the protein CATNGYTF.

The J gene is TRBJ2-7, the V gene TRBV28; weak D call: TRBD1 (5 bases). Deletions cut 1 base from V and 6 bases from J, with 19 bases between. Germline V gives CDR1 MDHEN, CDR2 SYDVKM. The CDR3 is 16 amino acids. CDR3 in amino acids: CASSLLVGHKRGEQYF. The CDR3 DNA follows: TGTGCCAGCAGTTTATTAGTGGGGCACAAGAGAGGCGAGCAGTACTTC.

This clone was seen more than once but under ten times. The genes are TRBV2 and TRBJ2-6; D might be TRBD2 (6 bases). The germline V gene encodes CDR1 SNHLY and CDR2 FYNNEI. The CDR3 totals 15 residues. V lost 6 bases to trimming and J lost 1 base, with 10 bases between them. The CDR3 DNA reads as TGTGCCAGCAGAGTAGCGGAGTCTGGGGCCAACGTCCTGACTTTC. It specifies CASRVAESGANVLTF.

As concerns this clone: The same CDR3 can be traced to other DNA sequences in this sample. The rearrangement uses TRBV7-3 and TRBJ2-3; the match to TRBD2 covers 9 bases. After removal of 2 bases from V and 4 bases from J, the junction contained 4 bases not matched to a gene. Germline V CDR1 and CDR2: SGHTA, FQGTGA. The CDR3 is made up of 15 amino acids. DNA of the CDR3: TGTGCCAGCAGCTTAGCGGGGGGGCTTTCAGATACGCAGTATTTT. It is translated as CASSLAGGLSDTQYF.

The chain has TRBV4-1 and TRBJ1-2; unclear D gene. Deletions cut 7 bases from V and 5 bases from J, with 23 bases between. The germline CDR1 and CDR2 sequences are MGHRA and YSYEKL. This CDR3 is 16 amino acids long. This CDR3 reads CASKATELSERYGYTF. DNA for the CDR3: TGCGCCAGCAAAGCCACGGAACTTTCTGAGCGTTATGGCTACACCTTC.

DNA for the CDR3: TGTGCCAGCAGCTCCGGGTCCTCTGGAAACACCATATATTTT. Translated: CASSSGSSGNTIYF. The rearrangement links TRBV7-6 to TRBJ1-3; no reliable D call. Germline assignment: CDR1 SGHVS and CDR2 FNYEAQ. The CDR3 is made up of 14 amino acids. With 4 bases removed from V and 0 bases from J, the gap between germline ends came to 7 bases.

This clone was seen only a few times. V gene TRBV9 combines with J gene TRBJ2-7, with D perhaps matching TRBD1 (6 bases). The CDR3 has 14 amino acids. The ends were cut back, 4 bases at V and 2 bases at J, with 13 bases in the middle. Germline V gives CDR1 SGDLS, CDR2 YYNGEE. The CDR3 is CASSPRDNAYEQYF. In DNA, the CDR3 is TGTGCCAGCAGCCCGAGGGACAACGCCTACGAGCAGTACTTC.

The genes are TRBV7-7 and TRBJ2-7; TRBD1 agrees at 8 bases. Germline CDR1 is SSHAT and CDR2 is FNYEAQ (reference sequence). The J segment lost 1 base and the V segment lost 5 bases, leaving 1 base of the junction unmatched. The CDR3 is 13 amino acids. In DNA, the CDR3 is TGTGCCAGCAGCCGGGACAGGTCCTACGAGCAGTACTTC. This encodes CASSRDRSYEQYF.

This chain uses TRBV11-2 with TRBJ2-7; TRBD1 agrees at 8 bases. V gave up 5 bases and J gave up 2 bases; unmatched junction bases: 8. Germline values: CDR1 SGHAT, CDR2 FQNNGV. The CDR3 runs 15 residues. The CDR3 sequence: CASSPGQGGPYEQYF. In nucleotides, the CDR3 is TGTGCCAGCAGCCCCGGACAGGGAGGCCCCTACGAGCAGTACTTC. The entire variable domain, with the rest obtained from reference TRBV11-2 and TRBJ2-7, is as follows: EAGVAQSPRYKIIEKRQSVAFWCNPISGHATLYWYQQILGQGPKLLIQFQNNGVVDDSQLPKDRFSAERLKGVDSTLKIQPAKLEDSAVYLCASSPGQGGPYEQYFGPGTRLTVT.

There are a few counts of this clone. This chain uses TRBV12-2 with TRBJ1-1; whether TRBD1, the table's D call, matches the DNA was not checked. TRBV12-2 is assigned pseudogene status. The CDR3 runs to 20 residues. The CDR3 DNA sequence: TGTGCAAGTCGCTTTCCTGGTAATGGTCGGGACAGGAACTTGAACACTGAAGCTTTCTTT. Amino acid sequence: CASRFPGNGRDRNLNTEAFF.

The chain couples TRBV5-6 to TRBJ2-5; a possible D gene is TRBD2 (6 bases). CDR3 length equals 15 residues. Germline-derived CDR1 and CDR2 are SGHDT and YYEEEE. Trimming shortened V by 0 bases and J by 2 bases, and 11 bases separated the two germline ends. The CDR3: CASSLDGTSQETQYF. For the CDR3, the DNA is TGTGCCAGCAGCTTGGACGGGACTTCACAAGAGACCCAGTACTTC.

V and J are TRBV6-5 and TRBJ2-3; TRBD2 might be the D (5 bases). CDR3 size: 15 residues. From germline, CDR1 is MNHEY and CDR2 SVGAGI. Trimming removed 10 bases from V and 1 base from J, with 18 bases in between. The CDR3 region is CATRRASRGTDTQYF. As DNA, the CDR3 is TGTGCCACCCGTCGCGCTAGCCGCGGCACAGATACGCAGTATTTT.

The chain combines TRBV10-2 with TRBJ2-1, with D perhaps TRBD2 (5 bases). V lost 0 bases and J lost 8, with 11 bases in between. CDR1 WSHSY and CDR2 SAAADI come from the germline V gene. The length of the CDR3 is 14 residues. CDR3 sequence: CASSESGEGDEQFF. The CDR3 DNA reads as TGCGCCAGCAGTGAGTCGGGAGAGGGAGATGAGCAGTTCTTC.

In this sample, this clone turned up a few times. The rearrangement uses TRBV10-3 and TRBJ2-5, with D perhaps TRBD2 (6 bases). The CDR3 has 15 amino acids. Looked up from germline, CDR1 is ENHRY and CDR2 is SYGVKD. V was cut by 2 bases and J by 5 bases, with 15 bases left in between. Here the CDR3 DNA reads TGTGCCATCAGTGAGATATCCATTGGAGGGGAGACCCAGTACTTC. This translates into CAISEISIGGETQYF.

CDR3 sequence reads: CAISRQDVPEAFF. In DNA form, the CDR3 reads TGTGCCATCAGCAGACAGGATGTCCCTGAAGCTTTCTTT. The chain couples TRBV10-3 to TRBJ1-1; possibly TRBD1 for D (6 bases). The CDR3 is 13 amino acids. Per the germline V gene, CDR1 is ENHRY and CDR2 is SYGVKD. V was shortened by 6 bases and J by 6 bases, with 14 bases between the two germline ends.

This clone was counted a few times. The chain uses TRBV2 and TRBJ2-7; unclear D gene. V gave up 6 bases and J gave up 2 bases, with 8 bases separating them. CDR1 is SNHLY and CDR2 is FYNNEI in the germline V gene. The CDR3 totals 12 residues. CDR3 residues: CASRGDAYEQYF. CDR3 coding DNA: TGTGCCAGCAGAGGAGATGCCTACGAGCAGTACTTC.

This clone was recorded many times. The V gene is TRBV27, the J gene TRBJ1-5; 9 nucleotides align to TRBD1. J was trimmed by 11 bases and V by 5 bases; bases with no gene match: 10. The CDR3 sequence is 14 residues long. Germline V gene sequence: CDR1 MNHEY, CDR2 SMNVEV (reference sequence). CDR3 sequence: CASSRRQGVGTQHF. The CDR3 DNA sequence: TGTGCCAGCAGTCGTCGACAGGGGGTCGGGACCCAGCATTTT.

The chain joins TRBV6-4 to TRBJ2-7; D unresolved. The length of the CDR3 is 13 residues. The V and J ends lost 2 bases and 0 bases respectively, with 5 bases between them. Germline CDR1 is MRHNA and CDR2 is SNTAGT. CDR3 loop: CASSDVFSYEQYF. CDR3 coding DNA: TGTGCCAGCAGTGACGTATTCTCCTACGAGCAGTACTTC.

Only a few counts were recorded for this clone. The gene calls are TRBV18 and TRBJ1-3; D may be TRBD1 (5 bases). The CDR3 contains 13 residues. The germline gives CDR1 KGHSH, CDR2 LQKENI. V lost 4 bases and J 6 bases, leaving 10 bases between the germline ends. CDR3 DNA sequence: TGTGCCAGCTCACGCGGGGACCAAAACACCATATATTTT. As protein: CASSRGDQNTIYF.